The 15 T cell receptor beta chains in this list originate from one sample, sequenced in a study of blood T cell repertoires in COVID-19. Clones were sequenced by immunoSEQ multiplex PCR, and TCRdb holds only the in-frame ones, with some missing. The table lists fewer than 250,000 clones, approximately 84% of them singletons. Sequencing was carried out using PBMCs or T cells enriched from blood (not recorded which). The source is a woman in her thirties who had recovered from COVID-19.

This chain connects TRBV19 to TRBJ2-2, with D possibly matching TRBD1 (6 bases). This CDR3 comprises 15 residues. Germline-derived CDR1 and CDR2 are LNHDA and SQIVND (reference sequence). Trimming took off 7 bases at V and 5 bases at J, with 17 bases between the two ends. The CDR3: CASTLPGQETGELFF. In nucleotides, the CDR3 is TGTGCCAGTACCCTGCCGGGACAAGAGACCGGGGAGCTGTTTTTT. The full variable domain, rest sourced from reference TRBV19 and TRBJ2-2, is DGGITQSPKYLFRKEGQNVTLSCEQNLNHDAMYWYRQDPGQGLRLIYYSQIVNDFQKGDIAEGYSVSREKKESFPLTVTSAQKNPTAFYLCASTLPGQETGELFFGEGSRLTVL.

The chain carries TRBV2 and TRBJ2-7, with D perhaps TRBD2 (6 bases). This CDR3 contains 15 residues. In germline, CDR1 is SNHLY, CDR2 FYNNEI. Trimming removed 6 bases from V and 4 bases from J, with 19 bases in between. Here the CDR3 reads CASSPRDWPRYEQYF. CDR3 DNA: TGTGCCAGCAGCCCCAGGGACTGGCCGAGATACGAGCAGTACTTC.

V usage is TRBV6-5 and J usage is TRBJ1-2; possibly TRBD1 for D (5 bases). V was trimmed by 10 bases and J by 3 bases, leaving 15 bases between them. CDR1 MNHEY and CDR2 SVGAGI come from the germline V gene. The CDR3 runs to 13 residues. The CDR3 nucleotides read TGTGCCACGTCCCCTCCAGGGTACTATGGCTACACCTTC. It yields the protein CATSPPGYYGYTF.

V is TRBV6-6 and J is TRBJ1-5; 7 bases are a match to TRBD1. With V trimmed by 5 bases and J by 1 base, 14 bases remained unmatched. CDR3 length equals 18 residues. Looked up from germline, CDR1 is MNHNY and CDR2 is SVGAGI (reference sequence). CDR3 coding DNA: TGTGCCAGCAGTCTGTTAGGTGGCAGGGGGTCGAGCAATCAGCCCCAGCATTTT. Translating gives CASSLLGGRGSSNQPQHF.

The rearrangement links TRBV23-1 to TRBJ2-1; 14 bases line up with TRBD2. TRBV23-1 is an open reading frame whose function is uncertain. The V segment lost 5 bases and the J segment 1 base; nucleotides outside the gene matches: 4. The length of the CDR3 is 17 residues. The CDR3 spells CASSKRLAGGSYNEQFF. The CDR3 nucleotides are TGCGCCAGCAGTAAAAGACTAGCGGGAGGGTCCTACAATGAGCAGTTCTTC.

The chain recombines TRBV7-9 with TRBJ2-5; 9 nucleotides match TRBD2. Per the germline V gene, CDR1 is SEHNR and CDR2 is FQNEAQ (reference sequence). After removal of 3 bases from V and 2 bases from J, the junction contained 4 bases not matched to a gene. The CDR3 is 15 amino acids. The CDR3 DNA reads TGTGCCAGCAGCTTGCCCAGCGGGGGGCAAGAGACCCAGTACTTC. Its translation: CASSLPSGGQETQYF.

This chain uses TRBV28 with TRBJ1-1, with D perhaps matching TRBD1 (5 bases). V shed 2 bases and J shed 5 bases, with 18 bases lying between them. The CDR3 runs 16 residues. Germline loops: CDR1 MDHEN, CDR2 SYDVKM. The CDR3 here is CASSLPGGHSFTEAFF. The CDR3 DNA sequence: TGTGCCAGCAGTTTACCGGGGGGTCATAGTTTTACTGAAGCTTTCTTT.

Only a few counts were recorded for this clone. The chain joins TRBV27 to TRBJ1-5; D gene ambiguous. The germline V and J ends were trimmed by 4 bases and 7 bases, with 11 bases remaining between them. In germline, CDR1 is MNHEY, CDR2 SMNVEV (reference sequence). CDR3 size: 13 residues. CDR3 sequence (DNA): TGTGCCAGCAGTTCGCGGGCTGGGCAGCCCCAGCATTTT. As protein: CASSSRAGQPQHF.

This chain uses TRBV4-2 with TRBJ1-2; no definite D call. With 0 bases removed from V and 0 bases from J, the gap between germline ends came to 8 bases. In germline, CDR1 is LGHNA, CDR2 YNFKEQ. The CDR3 is 15 residues long. CDR3 nucleotide sequence: TGTGCCAGCAGCCAAGAATCAGGTTCTAACTATGGCTACACCTTC. Protein product: CASSQESGSNYGYTF.

The CDR3, as DNA: TGTGCCAGTAGTATCCGACCGGGACAGTACACTGAAGCTTTCTTT. Translating gives CASSIRPGQYTEAFF. The chain carries TRBV19 and TRBJ1-1, with 7 bases matching TRBD1. This CDR3 has 15 amino acids. V shed 3 bases and J 3 bases; nucleotides not matched to a gene: 7. CDR1 is LNHDA and CDR2 is SQIVND in the germline V gene (reference sequence).

The chain links TRBV6-1 to TRBJ1-3; D may be TRBD1 (5 bases). V lost 0 bases, J lost 2 bases, and 14 bases lay in between. The CDR3 sequence is 17 residues long. Germline V gene lookup returns CDR1 MNHNS and CDR2 SASEGT. In DNA, the CDR3 is TGTGCCAGCAGTGAAGCTGTCGGGGGAGGGACTGGAAACACCATATATTTT. This sequence encodes CASSEAVGGGTGNTIYF.

V is TRBV2 and J is TRBJ1-1; D uncertain. V lost 4 bases, J lost 3 bases, and 12 bases lay in between. The CDR3 loop spans 14 amino acids. CDR1 and CDR2 from the germline V gene are SNHLY and FYNNEI. The DNA of the CDR3 is TGTGCCAGCAGTGTTAAACGCTCGGACACTGAAGCTTTCTTT. Amino acid sequence: CASSVKRSDTEAFF.

This clone was seen a single time. The chain carries TRBV9 and TRBJ2-2; D is possibly TRBD1 (5 bases). Between the trimmed V and J ends, which lost 4 bases and 11 bases, there was a span of 15 bases. Germline V gene data show CDR1 as SGDLS and CDR2 as YYNGEE. The length of the CDR3 is 13 residues. CDR3 sequence: CASSFFSQGELFF. The CDR3 region has the DNA TGTGCCAGCAGCTTCTTTTCCCAGGGAGAGCTGTTTTTT.

This clone was seen only a few times. The chain couples TRBV7-9 to TRBJ2-5; TRBD1 matches at 8 bases. V lost 5 bases and J lost 4; bases outside the gene matches: 9. Per the germline V gene, CDR1 is SEHNR and CDR2 is FQNEAQ (reference sequence). The CDR3 totals 15 residues. The CDR3 region is CASSDRGRLTETQYF. The CDR3 DNA follows: TGTGCCAGCAGCGACAGGGGTCGGTTAACAGAGACCCAGTACTTC.

The rearrangement links TRBV6-5 to TRBJ1-5; D might be TRBD1 (6 bases). Trimming took 2 bases from V and 3 from J, leaving 11 bases between them. Germline CDR1 reads MNHEY; CDR2 reads SVGAGI. The CDR3 is 15 amino acids. In DNA form, the CDR3 reads TGTGCCAGCAGTTACAACCAGGGGCCCAATCAGCCCCAGCATTTT. Translated: CASSYNQGPNQPQHF.